The 28 T cell receptor beta chains reported below all come from one sample, sequenced in a study of PD-L1 blockade in urothelial cancer. Noted time point: peripheral blood 6 weeks after treatment start. TCRdb's table, derived via immunoSEQ multiplex PCR, lists solely in-frame clones and lacks some. The data show about 120,000 clones, with around 89% seen just once and 1.5% to 2% held by the top ten. Sample: PBMCs, taken around atezolizumab (anti-PD-L1) treatment. These TCRs come from a man aged 55-75 years with urothelial cancer.

This chain links TRBV7-3 with TRBJ2-2; 8 bases are a match to TRBD2. CDR1 is SGHTA, CDR2 FQGTGA, per germline. Losses at the gene ends were 2 bases for V and 6 bases for J; bases not matched to a gene: 5. The CDR3 covers 15 residues. The CDR3 protein is CASSLAGGPAGELFF. In nucleotides, the CDR3 is TGTGCCAGCAGCTTAGCGGGGGGTCCCGCCGGGGAGCTGTTTTTT. The full variable domain, its missing parts supplied by reference TRBV7-3 and TRBJ2-2, is GAGVSQTPSNKVTEKGKYVELRCDPISGHTALYWYRQSLGQGPEFLIYFQGTGAADDSGLPNDRFFAVRPEGSVSTLKIQRTERGDSAVYLCASSLAGGPAGELFFGEGSRLTVL.

This clone was found once. The chain has TRBV25-1 and TRBJ2-1; TRBD2 agrees at 8 bases. Germline values: CDR1 MGHDK, CDR2 SYGVNS. The trim removed 6 bases at V and 6 bases at J, leaving 7 bases unmatched. The CDR3 has 14 amino acids. In nucleotides, the CDR3 is TGTGCCAGCAGACCAGCGGGAGAAGTCAATGAGCAGTTCTTC. As protein: CASRPAGEVNEQFF.

In its sample, this clone was seen a few times. The chain recombines TRBV4-2 with TRBJ1-1; the match to TRBD1 covers 10 bases. The CDR3 has 15 residues. V lost 1 base, J lost 5 bases, and 4 bases stayed unmatched. Germline loops: CDR1 LGHNA, CDR2 YNFKEQ. The CDR3 DNA reads as TGTGCCAGCAGCCAAGGGACAGGGGGTAGGACTGAAGCTTTCTTT. Encoded protein: CASSQGTGGRTEAFF.

This clone came up a few times. The chain has TRBV4-2 and TRBJ1-5; D uncertain. The V and J ends lost 0 bases and 6 bases respectively, with 6 bases between them. The CDR3 length is 13 residues. Germline V gives CDR1 LGHNA, CDR2 YNFKEQ. The CDR3 protein is CASSQESGQPQHF. The CDR3 DNA follows: TGTGCCAGCAGCCAAGAATCCGGTCAGCCCCAGCATTTT.

This clone was seen only a few times. The V call is TRBV4-3, the J call TRBJ1-2; the D gene is possibly TRBD1 (5 bases). In germline, CDR1 is LGHNA, CDR2 YSLEER. Trimming took off 0 bases at V and 4 bases at J, with 12 bases between the two ends. CDR3 length equals 15 residues. CDR3 residues: CASSQDAEGIYGYTF. The DNA of the CDR3 is TGCGCCAGCAGCCAAGACGCGGAGGGGATCTATGGCTACACCTTC.

This chain joins TRBV11-2 and TRBJ2-7, with 9 nucleotides matching TRBD1. Germline V lookup: CDR1 SGHAT, CDR2 FQNNGV. The CDR3 is made up of 14 amino acids. The V gene end was trimmed by 5 bases and the J gene end by 4 bases; junction bases not matched to a gene: 6. The CDR3 here is CASSRDRERYEQYF. DNA for the CDR3: TGTGCCAGCAGCCGGGACAGGGAGCGATACGAGCAGTACTTC.

This clone showed up just once. The chain links TRBV6-1 to TRBJ2-7; weak D call: TRBD1 (5 bases). Per germline, CDR1 MNHNS and CDR2 SASEGT. The CDR3 is 15 amino acids. The ends were cut back, 2 bases at V and 0 bases at J, with 11 bases in the middle. Here the CDR3 reads CASSESPGRSYEQYF. Written as DNA, the CDR3 is TGTGCCAGCAGTGAATCCCCAGGGCGCTCCTACGAGCAGTACTTC.

The chain employs TRBV5-4 and TRBJ2-3; possibly TRBD2 for D (5 bases). The CDR3 spans 15 residues. Germline V gene data show CDR1 as SGHNT and CDR2 as YYREEE (reference sequence). Trimming took off 0 bases at V and 1 base at J, with 9 bases between the two ends. The CDR3, as DNA: TGTGCCAGCAGCTTGGGGGCGGGCCGCACAGATACGCAGTATTTT. Translated, it gives CASSLGAGRTDTQYF. Full variable domain (remainder filled in from reference TRBV5-4 and TRBJ2-3): ETGVTQSPTHLIKTRGQQVTLRCSSQSGHNTVSWYQQALGQGPQFIFQYYREEENGRGNFPPRFSGLQFPNYSSELNVNALELDDSALYLCASSLGAGRTDTQYFGPGTRLTVL.

V usage is TRBV7-3 and J usage is TRBJ1-1; a possible D gene is TRBD1 (5 bases). CDR3 length equals 13 residues. V dropped 4 bases and J dropped 2 bases, with 8 bases sitting between them. Germline lookup yields CDR1 SGHTA and CDR2 FQGTGA. CDR3 region: CASSSTVNTEAFF. The CDR3 DNA reads as TGTGCCAGCAGCTCGACAGTAAACACTGAAGCTTTCTTT.

V usage is TRBV10-2 and J usage is TRBJ2-1; 10 positions agree with TRBD2. Trimming cost V 3 bases and J 10 bases; bases outside gene matches: 12. Germline-derived CDR1 and CDR2 are WSHSY and SAAADI. The CDR3 is made up of 16 amino acids. DNA of the CDR3: TGCGCCAGCAGTGATGGTGGGGCTAGCGGGAGAAGGGAGCAGTTCTTC. It is translated as CASSDGGASGRREQFF.

This chain uses TRBV19 with TRBJ1-5; possibly TRBD1 for D (5 bases). CDR3 length equals 16 residues. The V gene lost 3 bases and the J gene lost 3 bases, with 15 bases spanning the gap. Germline loops: CDR1 LNHDA, CDR2 SQIVND (reference sequence). CDR3 sequence: CASSMEGLTPNQPQHF. DNA of the CDR3: TGTGCCAGTAGTATGGAGGGACTGACCCCCAATCAGCCCCAGCATTTT.

The V gene is TRBV5-4, the J gene TRBJ1-2; D unresolved. Germline lookup yields CDR1 SGHNT and CDR2 YYREEE (reference sequence). V lost 0 bases and J 13 bases, leaving 10 bases between the germline ends. The CDR3 runs to 11 residues. The CDR3 spells CASSLAGPSTF. In DNA form, the CDR3 reads TGTGCCAGCAGCTTGGCAGGCCCAAGCACCTTC.

This clone was picked up one time. This sequence joins TRBV9 and TRBJ2-2; D is ambiguous. With 3 bases removed from V and 5 bases from J, the gap between germline ends came to 14 bases. This CDR3 region has 15 residues. CDR1 and CDR2 (germline): SGDLS, YYNGEE. CDR3 nucleotides: TGTGCCAGCAGCGCGGAACAGCATACTACCGGGGAGCTGTTTTTT. This sequence encodes CASSAEQHTTGELFF.

This clone was picked up one time. This chain links TRBV10-3 with TRBJ2-2; TRBD1 is a possible D gene (5 bases). The CDR3 covers 15 residues. Per germline, CDR1 ENHRY and CDR2 SYGVKD. V was clipped by 3 bases and J by 6 bases, with 14 bases between them. The CDR3 DNA is TGTGCCATCAGTGAACAGGCTAAGAGTCCCGGGGAGCTGTTTTTT. Translated: CAISEQAKSPGELFF.

The chain is built from TRBV5-1 and TRBJ2-2; 9 nucleotides line up with TRBD2. Trimming removed 0 bases from V and 5 bases from J; junction bases left unmatched: 11. CDR1 and CDR2 (germline): SGHRS, YFSETQ. The CDR3 extends over 18 amino acids. CDR3 amino acids: CASSLEVAGGPLTGELFF. For the CDR3, the DNA is TGCGCCAGCAGCTTGGAGGTGGCGGGGGGGCCGCTGACCGGGGAGCTGTTTTTT.

V gene TRBV11-2 combines with J gene TRBJ2-3; no clear D gene. Trimming removed 1 base from V and 4 bases from J, with 9 bases in between. The V gene's germline CDR1 is SGHAT and CDR2 FQNNGV. This CDR3 is built from 14 residues. The CDR3 nucleotides read TGTGCCAGCAGCTTAGTTAAGCCTTCAGATACGCAGTATTTT. Residues: CASSLVKPSDTQYF.

V and J are TRBV9 and TRBJ1-2, with D unclear. Germline-derived CDR1 and CDR2 are SGDLS and YYNGEE. The CDR3 has 14 residues. Deletions cut 0 bases from V and 2 bases from J, with 8 bases between. The DNA of the CDR3 is TGTGCCAGCAGCGTAGGTCTGGGCAACTATGGCTACACCTTC. Residues: CASSVGLGNYGYTF. Complete variable domain (other parts from reference TRBV9 and TRBJ1-2): DSGVTQTPKHLITATGQRVTLRCSPRSGDLSVYWYQQSLDQGLQFLIQYYNGEERAKGNILERFSAQQFPDLHSELNLSSLELGDSALYFCASSVGLGNYGYTFGSGTRLTVV.

The chain has TRBV7-9 and TRBJ1-2, with 12 bases aligning to TRBD1. This CDR3 comprises 15 residues. Looked up from germline, CDR1 is SEHNR and CDR2 is FQNEAQ (reference sequence). V trimming: 4 bases; J trimming: 5 bases; junction bases outside the gene matches: 5. CDR3 in DNA: TGTGCCAGCAGCTCAGGGACAGGGGGCAGATATGGCTACACCTTC. Amino acid sequence: CASSSGTGGRYGYTF.

The V and J genes are TRBV7-3 and TRBJ2-2; 11 nucleotides agree with TRBD2. V shed 5 bases and J 6 bases; nucleotides not matched to a gene: 11. In germline, CDR1 is SGHTA, CDR2 FQGTGA. This CDR3 is 17 amino acids long. The CDR3 bases are TGTGCCAGCAGCCCCTTAGCGGGAGGGCCGGGGCCCGGGGAGCTGTTTTTT. Protein: CASSPLAGGPGPGELFF.

The chain links TRBV19 to TRBJ1-2; 10 bases are shared with TRBD1. CDR1 LNHDA and CDR2 SQIVND come from the germline V gene (reference sequence). The CDR3 is 16 residues long. The junction had 14 bases not matched to a gene; V was cut back by 8 bases and J by 5 bases. The CDR3 DNA sequence: TGTGCCAGTTGCCGGGACAGGGGAGGCACTTGGTATGGCTACACCTTC. Translation: CASCRDRGGTWYGYTF. The variable domain in full, with the rest retrieved from reference TRBV19 and TRBJ1-2, is DGGITQSPKYLFRKEGQNVTLSCEQNLNHDAMYWYRQDPGQGLRLIYYSQIVNDFQKGDIAEGYSVSREKKESFPLTVTSAQKNPTAFYLCASCRDRGGTWYGYTFGSGTRLTVV.

The rearrangement uses TRBV2 and TRBJ2-3, with a tentative D call TRBD1 (6 bases). V dropped 7 bases and J dropped 6 bases, with 11 bases sitting between them. The CDR3 loop spans 12 amino acids. CDR1 is SNHLY and CDR2 is FYNNEI in the germline V gene. The CDR3 is CASKRGSDTQYF. The CDR3 nucleotides read TGTGCCAGCAAGAGGGGGAGTGATACGCAGTATTTT.

CDR3 region: CASSLSGGASETQYF. The CDR3 DNA sequence: TGTGCCAGCAGCCTTAGCGGGGGGGCGAGTGAGACCCAGTACTTC. The V call is TRBV7-2, the J call TRBJ2-5, with 11 bases lining up with TRBD2. Trimming cost V 5 bases and J 5 bases; bases outside gene matches: 7. This CDR3 is built from 15 residues. Germline V gene lookup returns CDR1 SGHTA and CDR2 FQGNSA.

The gene calls are TRBV6-1 and TRBJ1-3; D is ambiguous. V gave up 1 base and J gave up 11 bases, with 6 bases separating them. Germline V gene lookup returns CDR1 MNHNS and CDR2 SASEGT. The CDR3 runs 11 residues. The CDR3 here is CASSEELAIYF. CDR3 nucleotide sequence: TGTGCCAGCAGTGAAGAGTTAGCCATATATTTT.

This clone was seen once. J is TRBJ1-2 and V is TRBV19; D unclear. The V gene's germline CDR1 is LNHDA and CDR2 SQIVND (reference sequence). The CDR3 runs 15 residues. V lost 3 bases to trimming and J lost 2 bases, with 13 bases between them. CDR3 residues: CASSIDRGTNYGYTF. The CDR3 DNA sequence: TGTGCCAGTAGTATCGATCGGGGAACCAACTATGGCTACACCTTC.

The J gene is TRBJ1-1, the V gene TRBV27, with D unresolved. The V end lost 7 bases, the J end lost 2 bases, and 5 bases lay between the germline ends. The CDR3 consists of 11 residues. CDR1 and CDR2 (germline): MNHEY, SMNVEV (reference sequence). The CDR3 region is CASIKNTEAFF. CDR3 DNA sequence: TGTGCCAGCATCAAAAACACTGAAGCTTTCTTT.

The gene calls are TRBV11-2 and TRBJ2-5, with TRBD2 identical over 15 bases. Trimming at V came to 5 bases and at J to 2 bases, leaving 6 bases not matched to a gene. Germline loops: CDR1 SGHAT, CDR2 FQNNGV. CDR3 size: 17 residues. CDR3 DNA sequence: TGTGCCAGCAGCACCGGGACTAGCGGGGGGCCGCAAGAGACCCAGTACTTC. Translated: CASSTGTSGGPQETQYF.

The chain is built from TRBV6-1 and TRBJ2-7; 9 bases line up with TRBD2. Germline trimming cut 4 bases from V and 5 bases from J; bases unmatched to any gene: 9. Germline assignment: CDR1 MNHNS and CDR2 SASEGT. CDR3 length equals 15 residues. The CDR3 sequence: CASSVGRGGLHEQYF. The CDR3 DNA reads as TGTGCCAGCAGTGTAGGGCGGGGGGGCCTCCACGAGCAGTACTTC.

This clone has a single count. V usage is TRBV27 and J usage is TRBJ2-7; no reliable D call. Trimming cost V 7 bases and J 1 base, with 14 bases left between them. The CDR3 runs 14 residues. CDR1 and CDR2 from the germline V gene are MNHEY and SMNVEV (reference sequence). The CDR3 region is CASTSRSKSYEQYF. As DNA, the CDR3 is TGTGCCAGCACTTCAAGGAGTAAATCCTACGAGCAGTACTTC.